One and the same sample provided the 22 T cell receptor beta chains below, sequenced in a study of blood T cells in healthy people across ages. A J-beta primer mix and a sample-barcoded 5' primer were used in a second PCR of about 7 to 12 cycles. One entry per CDR3 protein, called by TCRdb with MiXCR from the 5' RACE reads. The sample has a few hundred thousand distinct CDR3 sequences, about 27% seen once. These data were likewise used in another study, on T cells of mothers and their children.

The sequencing sample was made of blood. The receptors come from a boy aged 2 to 9 in good health.

A few counts support this clonotype. The V gene is TRBV24-1, the J gene TRBJ2-1; 14 positions agree with TRBD2. The germline V gene encodes CDR1 KGHDR and CDR2 SFDVKD. This CDR3 contains 17 residues. V was pared by 7 bases and J by 7 bases, with 11 bases of the junction left unmatched. CDR3 loop: CATRWTSGGQRTNEQFF. The CDR3 region has the DNA TGTGCCACCAGGTGGACTAGCGGGGGGCAACGGACGAATGAGCAGTTCTTC.

About this clonotype itself: A read error may produce the germline difference seen at one junction end. The J gene is TRBJ2-1, the V gene TRBV27, with D unresolved. This CDR3 contains 14 residues. The germline gives CDR1 MNHEY, CDR2 SMNVEV (reference sequence). CDR3 protein: CTSSYSYSYNEQFF. DNA of the CDR3: TGTACCAGCAGTTACAGTTACTCCTACAATGAGCAGTTCTTC.

This chain uses TRBV7-2 with TRBJ2-1; a possible D gene is TRBD2 (5 bases). Trimming cost V 7 bases and J 12 bases, with 16 bases left between them. The length of the CDR3 is 12 residues. Germline CDR1 and CDR2: SGHTA and FQGNSA. CDR3 DNA sequence: TGTGCCAGCACCACGCCCGGGGTAGTGCAGTTCTTC. Translation: CASTTPGVVQFF.

The chain combines TRBV28 with TRBJ2-1; D is perhaps TRBD1 or TRBD2 (6 bases each). Judging by the DNA end, TRBJ2-7 fits better; the J call may be wrong. The germline V gene encodes CDR1 MDHEN and CDR2 SYDVKM. This CDR3 region has 15 residues. The chain's CDR3 is CASSRGGRGATEQYF. CDR3 bases: TGTGCCAGCAGCCGTGGGGGAAGGGGGGCTACCGAGCAGTACTTC.

This clonotype was seen just once. V usage is TRBV7-9 and J usage is TRBJ1-1; D not resolved. Trimming pared 10 bases from V and 2 bases from J, leaving 17 bases between. Germline CDR1 reads SEHNR; CDR2 reads FQNEAQ (reference sequence). The CDR3 contains 14 residues. The CDR3 region has the DNA TGTGCCACCCGGCAGGAGCTCAGAAACACTGAAGCTTTCTTT. Its protein product is CATRQELRNTEAFF.

J is TRBJ2-7 and V is TRBV2, with 8 bases that match TRBD2. The J segment lost 6 bases and the V segment lost 3 bases, leaving 10 bases of the junction unmatched. Germline V gives CDR1 SNHLY, CDR2 FYNNEI. The CDR3 sequence is 15 residues long. The CDR3 DNA is TGTGCCAGCAGTGAGCGACTAGCGACGTGGGGCGAGCAGTACTTC. Protein sequence: CASSERLATWGEQYF.

J is TRBJ1-2 and V is TRBV7-2, with D possibly TRBD1 on 6 matching bases. CDR3 length: 16 residues. Germline V gene sequence: CDR1 SGHTA, CDR2 FQGNSA. The ends were cut back, 5 bases at V and 1 base at J, with 17 bases in the middle. In DNA, the CDR3 is TGTGCCAGCAGCCCTAGACAGGCCCCTTATAACTATGGCTACACCTTC. This encodes CASSPRQAPYNYGYTF. Looking up the rest from reference TRBV7-2 and TRBJ1-2 gives the full variable domain: GAGVSQSPSNKVTEKGKDVELRCDPISGHTALYWYRQSLGQGLEFLIYFQGNSAPDKSGLPSDRFSAERTGGSVSTLTIQRTQQEDSAVYLCASSPRQAPYNYGYTFGSGTRLTVV.

This clonotype has only a few counts. The J gene is TRBJ2-3, the V gene TRBV6-4; 7 nucleotides agree with TRBD2. The germline CDR1 and CDR2 sequences are MRHNA and SNTAGT. After removal of 2 bases from V and 2 bases from J, the junction contained 4 bases not matched to a gene. This CDR3 is built from 15 residues. The CDR3 is CASSDNAGATDTQYF. Written as DNA, the CDR3 is TGTGCCAGCAGTGACAACGCGGGAGCCACAGATACGCAGTATTTT.

The CDR3 DNA reads as TGTGCCAGCAGCTTAGCGGGAGGGCCTGTTCCCTACGAGCAGTACTTC. Protein product: CASSLAGGPVPYEQYF. The chain uses TRBV11-2 and TRBJ2-7; TRBD2 matches 8 bases. The CDR3 contains 16 residues. Per the germline V gene, CDR1 is SGHAT and CDR2 is FQNNGV. J was trimmed by 2 bases and V by 1 base; bases with no gene match: 7. Supplemented by reference TRBV11-2 and TRBJ2-7, the full variable domain reads EAGVAQSPRYKIIEKRQSVAFWCNPISGHATLYWYQQILGQGPKLLIQFQNNGVVDDSQLPKDRFSAERLKGVDSTLKIQPAKLEDSAVYLCASSLAGGPVPYEQYFGPGTRLTVT.

This clonotype has at least ten counts. This rearrangement joins TRBV9 to TRBJ2-5; a weak D match, TRBD1 (6 bases). This CDR3 is built from 14 residues. Trimming cost V 0 bases and J 5 bases, with 11 bases left between them. Germline CDR1 SGDLS, CDR2 YYNGEE. This CDR3 is CASSVAGAKETQYF. DNA for the CDR3: TGTGCCAGCAGCGTAGCAGGGGCGAAGGAGACCCAGTACTTC.

This chain uses TRBV4-1 with TRBJ1-1; no clear D gene. With 6 bases removed from V and 7 bases from J, the gap between germline ends came to 9 bases. The CDR3 extends over 11 amino acids. From germline, CDR1 is MGHRA and CDR2 YSYEKL. CDR3 bases: TGCGCCAGCAGGTCGGCGAATGAAGCTTTCTTT. Protein product: CASRSANEAFF.

V gene TRBV24-1 combines with J gene TRBJ2-3; 7 bases are shared with TRBD1. After removal of 1 base from V and 3 bases from J, the junction contained 3 bases not matched to a gene. The CDR3 loop spans 15 amino acids. From germline, CDR1 is KGHDR and CDR2 SFDVKD. DNA for the CDR3: TGTGCCACCAGTGATTTTAAGGACAGGACAGATACGCAGTATTTT. Translation: CATSDFKDRTDTQYF.

The count of this clonotype is one. The chain has TRBV12-3 or TRBV12-4 and TRBJ2-2, with 8 bases aligning to TRBD1. Trimming took 6 bases from V and 3 from J; bases not matched to a gene: 9. This CDR3 has 16 amino acids. The CDR3 nucleotides are TGTGCCAGCAGAGGACGGACAGGGCGATACACCGGGGAGCTGTTTTTT. Translating gives CASRGRTGRYTGELFF.

The chain couples TRBV3-1 to TRBJ2-5; D is perhaps TRBD1 (5 bases). This CDR3 spans 16 amino acids. The ends were cut back, 0 bases at V and 5 bases at J, with 16 bases in the middle. Germline V gene sequence: CDR1 LGHDT, CDR2 YNNKEL (reference sequence). The CDR3 region is CASSQEGRGWMETQYF. In DNA, the CDR3 is TGTGCCAGCAGCCAAGAAGGAAGGGGATGGATGGAGACCCAGTACTTC.

The V and J genes are TRBV5-1 and TRBJ1-2; D gene uncertain. The CDR3 is 16 amino acids. CDR1 SGHRS and CDR2 YFSETQ come from the germline V gene. Between the trimmed V and J ends, which lost 0 bases and 0 bases, there was a span of 12 bases. CDR3 bases: TGCGCCAGCAGCTTGGAACCGGGATCAGCTAACTATGGCTACACCTTC. Translation: CASSLEPGSANYGYTF.

The rearrangement uses TRBV20-1 and TRBJ2-7, with D perhaps TRBD1 (5 bases). The V gene lost 0 bases and the J gene lost 3 bases, with 15 bases spanning the gap. CDR1 is DFQATT and CDR2 is SNEGSKA in the germline V gene (reference sequence). This CDR3 contains 15 residues. CDR3 in DNA: TGCAGTGCTAGAGATCAGGGCAGCTATTACTACGAGCAGTACTTC. Protein product: CSARDQGSYYYEQYF.

This chain links TRBV14 with TRBJ2-6, with TRBD1 matching over 8 bases. V lost 0 bases, J lost 0 bases, and 19 bases stayed unmatched. In germline, CDR1 is SGHDN, CDR2 FVKESK. The CDR3 has 23 residues. CDR3 protein: CASSQDLSVRGQVKFSGANVLTF. DNA of the CDR3: TGTGCCAGCAGCCAAGATCTCAGTGTTCGGGGACAGGTGAAATTCTCTGGGGCCAACGTCCTGACTTTC.

This clonotype was seen a handful of times. The chain has TRBV27 and TRBJ2-1, with 9 bases aligning to TRBD2. V dropped 0 bases and J dropped 8; count of bases not matched to a gene: 8. Per the germline V gene, CDR1 is MNHEY and CDR2 is SMNVEV (reference sequence). The CDR3 has 16 amino acids. The CDR3 here is CASSLSGRGGVDEQFF. The CDR3 DNA sequence: TGTGCCAGCAGTTTATCAGGGCGGGGGGGCGTGGATGAGCAGTTCTTC.

This clonotype has only a few counts. V and J are TRBV4-3 and TRBJ1-2; D may be TRBD1 (5 bases). V gave up 0 bases and J gave up 6 bases, with 8 bases separating them. The germline V gene has CDR1 LGHNA and CDR2 YSLEER. This CDR3 is 13 amino acids long. CDR3 DNA: TGCGCCAGCAGCCAAGATCTGGGGGATGGCTACACCTTC. Amino acid sequence: CASSQDLGDGYTF.

This clonotype was detected only a few times. The chain combines TRBV25-1 with TRBJ1-2, with 11 bases fitting TRBD1. Germline CDR1 reads MGHDK; CDR2 reads SYGVNS. The CDR3 covers 13 residues. J was trimmed by 6 bases and V by 6 bases; bases with no gene match: 3. DNA for the CDR3: TGTGCCAGCAGGGACAGGGGGCAAGATGGCTACACCTTC. Protein: CASRDRGQDGYTF.

This chain joins TRBV20-1 and TRBJ2-3, with 11 bases fitting TRBD2. Germline V gives CDR1 DFQATT, CDR2 SNEGSKA (reference sequence). Germline trimming cut 6 bases from V and 6 bases from J; bases unmatched to any gene: 14. The CDR3 spans 16 residues. The CDR3 sequence is CSARHKGLAVIDTQYF. The CDR3 bases are TGCAGTGCGAGACACAAGGGACTAGCGGTTATTGATACGCAGTATTTT.

The chain links TRBV27 to TRBJ2-1; D gene unclear. CDR3 length equals 14 residues. The germline gives CDR1 MNHEY, CDR2 SMNVEV (reference sequence). Deletions cut 0 bases from V and 6 bases from J, with 9 bases between. CDR3 coding DNA: TGTGCCAGCAGTTTATCGGGCAGCCTCAATGAGCAGTTCTTC. Its protein is CASSLSGSLNEQFF.